This paragraph reports one T cell receptor beta chain. It lacks a known antigen. Base-call qualities are not available, and no considerably larger clone is one nucleotide away. The sample belongs to a study of PD-1 blockade in classical Hodgkin lymphoma (dated by TCRdb to 2018 to 2021). Study-level background: Nivolumab dosing was 3 mg/kg intravenously every 2 weeks, continuing until either disease progression or unacceptable toxicity. The study used TCR beta sequencing and CyTOF to define a peripheral blood immune signature of response to PD-1 blockade in classical Hodgkin lymphoma. General findings and caveats noted by the study authors: Baseline diversity similar to that of newly diagnosed patients was observed in trial patients achieving complete response, whereas significantly lower diversity was observed in partial responders and progressors. Only a single clinical trial cohort was studied, and what caused the repertoire differences, possibly disease activity or prior therapy, remained undefined. Baseline TCR diversity was reported as lower in newly diagnosed patients than in healthy donors, and lower still in relapsed/refractory patients. By C4D1, a significant rise was seen in CD4+ TCR diversity but not in CD8+ TCR diversity (p=0.0027 vs p=0.16), and the rise was most apparent among complete responders (p=0.02). Diversity was lower in patients who began nivolumab less than 1 year after ASCT, so these patients were left out of later analyses to avoid confounding by immune reconstitution.

Genomic DNA was extracted with the Qiagen DNeasy kit from unsorted PBMCs and from negatively selected CD4+ and CD8+ fractions. Using primers that anneal to V and J segments, immunoSEQ multiplex PCR amplified the TCR beta CDR3 regions. A synthetic immune receptor repertoire was used to minimize amplification bias, and any remaining bias was removed computationally after sequencing. The authors' pipeline ran thus. Custom Python scripts were used to quantify repertoire diversity as the Shannon entropy index. Unsorted, CD4+ and CD8+ repertoires were analyzed separately, except for combined analyses in which CD4+ and CD8+ sequences were merged in silico. A clone was considered expanded if an increase in frequency of at least 2-fold after treatment relative to C1D1 was found, and a pseudocount of 0.5 was applied to clones undetected at baseline. Clones with 0 or 1 copy at C1D1 were defined as singleton clones, while clones with 2 or more copies were defined as non-singleton clones. Clones expanded in unsorted samples were annotated as CD4+, CD8+ or unknown by matching protein sequences in sorted samples from the same patient. Diversity changes from C1D1 to C4D1 were tested in paired samples using Wilcoxon tests. This is the immuneACCESS table as TCRdb keeps it, with only in-frame sequences that have V and J called. A part of the clones is gone; compared with another copy, unresolved V genes explain less than half, and the rest is unexplained. That table gives V, J and clone size, and the DNA gave D and trimming. For this sample the table gives approximately 7,500 clones, of which 75% to 90% were detected only once. The ten largest account for around 1.7% of the sample.

Sample time point, as interpreted from the label and publication: cycle 1 day 1 (C1D1), immediately before nivolumab initiation. Every trial patient had relapsed following autologous stem cell transplantation, and prior brentuximab vedotin exposure was what differed among cohorts A, B and C. Using a Miltenyi CD4+ T cell isolation kit, CD4+ T cells were purified from thawed PBMCs through magnetic negative selection. The trial cohort included 45 to 65 patients with relapsed/refractory classical Hodgkin lymphoma, and each patient had a best overall response of complete response, partial response or progressive disease. Trial patients were treated with single-agent nivolumab in the multi-cohort phase II CheckMate 205 trial. An independent review committee assessed best overall response by applying the 2007 International Working Group response criteria. Trial PBMCs were obtained immediately prior to nivolumab initiation (C1D1) and on therapy at cycle 2 day 1 and cycle 4 day 1. After peripheral blood was drawn into 8 mL Vacutainer Cell Preparation Tubes, PBMCs were isolated by centrifugation and then cryopreserved. Purified CD4+ and CD8+ fractions were prepared only for cases where an additional PBMC sample was available. Magnetically labelled cells were removed on LS columns in a quadroMACS separator, and the flow-through was collected as the purified fraction.

From the germline V gene, CDR1 is KGHSH and CDR2 is LQKENI. Including cysteine and phenylalanine, the CDR3 has 15 amino acids. Only the CDR3 DNA is retained, 45 bases long and in frame from the first base. V and J are truncated by 3 bases and 1 base respectively, leaving an intervening sequence of 7 bases. The clonotype comes from a human donor with classical Hodgkin lymphoma. The sequence links TRBV18 to TRBJ1-6; no D segment can be confidently identified. The starting material was CD4+ T cells from blood, obtained at baseline. The nucleotides read TGTGCCAGCTCACCGGAAAGGTCCTATAATTCACCCCTCCACTTT. Its coded protein is CASSPERSYNSPLHF.